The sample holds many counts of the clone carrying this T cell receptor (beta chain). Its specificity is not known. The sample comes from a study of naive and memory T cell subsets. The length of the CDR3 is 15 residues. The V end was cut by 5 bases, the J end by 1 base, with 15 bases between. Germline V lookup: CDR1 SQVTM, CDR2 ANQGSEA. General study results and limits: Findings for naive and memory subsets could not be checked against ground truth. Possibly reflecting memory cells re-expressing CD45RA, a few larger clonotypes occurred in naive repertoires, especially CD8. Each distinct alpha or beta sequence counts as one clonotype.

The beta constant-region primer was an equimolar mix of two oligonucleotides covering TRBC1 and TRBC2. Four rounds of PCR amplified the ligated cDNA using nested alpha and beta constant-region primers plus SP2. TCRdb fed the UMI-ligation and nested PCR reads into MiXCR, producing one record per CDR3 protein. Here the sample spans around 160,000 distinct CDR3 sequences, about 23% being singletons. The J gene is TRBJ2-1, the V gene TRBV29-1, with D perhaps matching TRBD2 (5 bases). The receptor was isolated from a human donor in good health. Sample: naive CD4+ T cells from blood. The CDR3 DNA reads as TGCAGCGTTACTAGTTTCCAAATATCCTACAATGAGCAGTTCTTC. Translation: CSVTSFQISYNEQFF.